This T cell receptor (beta chain) was captured by sequencing in a study of T cell responses to AZD1222 COVID-19 vaccine. Sequenced by immunoSEQ multiplex PCR; TCRdb stores in-frame clones only, minus some. The sample shows roughly 120,000 clones, around 92% of them seen only once. Germline CDR1 LNHDA, CDR2 SQIVND (reference sequence). After removal of 7 bases from V and 4 bases from J, the junction contained 16 bases not matched to a gene. The CDR3 sequence is 17 residues long. Notes on the study in general: CD4 TCRs associated with vaccination spanned spike, dominating at 160-218 and 743-854. At study baseline, merely five or six AZD1222 recipients were seropositive. Donor demographics were predominantly white British with a female majority; clonal diversity may be underestimated.

About this clone: Its antigen is as yet unknown.

The sample was peripheral blood, taken on day 0 of AZD1222 vaccination. This TCR was sampled from an adult in good health. The chain couples TRBV19 to TRBJ1-2; TRBD1 agrees at 9 bases. The CDR3 sequence is CASIGGQGGLKPYGYTF. CDR3 coding DNA: TGTGCCAGTATCGGGGGACAGGGAGGCCTGAAACCCTATGGCTACACCTTC.